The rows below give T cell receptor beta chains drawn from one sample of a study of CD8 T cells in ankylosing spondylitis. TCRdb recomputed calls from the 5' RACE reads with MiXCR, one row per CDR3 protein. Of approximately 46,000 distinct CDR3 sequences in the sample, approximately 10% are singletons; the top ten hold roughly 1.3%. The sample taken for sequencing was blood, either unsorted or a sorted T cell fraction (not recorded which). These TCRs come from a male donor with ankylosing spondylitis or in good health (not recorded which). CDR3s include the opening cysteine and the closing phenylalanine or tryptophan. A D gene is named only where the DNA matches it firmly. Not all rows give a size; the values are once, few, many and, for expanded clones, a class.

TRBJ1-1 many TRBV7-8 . CASRPAWGGATEAFF TGTGCCAGCAGACCAGCCTGGGGGGGGGCGACGGAAGCTTTCTTT
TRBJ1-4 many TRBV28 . CASDKAEGVPEKLFF TGTGCCAGTGACAAGGCGGAGGGGGTCCCTGAAAAACTGTTTTTT
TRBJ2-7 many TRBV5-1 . CASSLGLTYEQYF TGCGCCAGCAGCTTGGGACTGACCTACGAGCAGTACTTC
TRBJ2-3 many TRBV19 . CASSTRLIGSTDTQYF TGTGCCAGTAGTACGAGGCTGATCGGGTCCACAGATACGCAGTATTTT
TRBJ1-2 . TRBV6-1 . CASTTRGALGYGYTF TGTGCCAGCACTACCCGGGGGGCGTTGGGCTATGGCTACACCTTC
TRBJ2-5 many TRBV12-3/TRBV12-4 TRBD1 CASSSGDRTLGTQYF TGTGCCAGCAGCTCCGGGGACAGAACCCTAGGGACCCAGTACTTC
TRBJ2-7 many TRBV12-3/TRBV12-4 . CASAESVVPYEQYF TGTGCCAGCGCCGAATCGGTAGTTCCTTACGAGCAGTACTTC
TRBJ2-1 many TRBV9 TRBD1 CASSVDTGGSREQFF TGTGCCAGCAGCGTAGACACAGGGGGAAGTCGGGAGCAGTTCTTC
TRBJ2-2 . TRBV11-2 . CASSLVSAGELFF TGTGCCAGCAGCTTAGTGAGCGCCGGGGAGCTGTTTTTT
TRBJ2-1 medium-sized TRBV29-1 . CSAQRSSNEQFF TGCAGCGCCCAGCGATCTAGCAATGAGCAGTTCTTC
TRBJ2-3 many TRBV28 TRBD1 CASSSSGTGGTDTQYF TGTGCCAGCAGTTCTTCTGGGACAGGGGGCACAGATACGCAGTATTTT
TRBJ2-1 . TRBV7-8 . CASSLLGTASYNEQFF TGTGCCAGCAGCTTACTGGGGACCGCCTCCTACAATGAGCAGTTCTTC
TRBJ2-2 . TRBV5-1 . CACGQGATGELFF TGCGCCTGTGGGCAGGGAGCCACCGGGGAGCTGTTTTTT
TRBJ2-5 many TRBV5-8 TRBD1 CASSFSRDRVQETQYF TGTGCCAGCAGCTTTAGCCGGGACAGGGTTCAAGAGACCCAGTACTTC
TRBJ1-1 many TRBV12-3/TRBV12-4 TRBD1 CAFGTVGGTEAFF TGTGCCTTCGGGACAGTCGGGGGCACTGAAGCTTTCTTT
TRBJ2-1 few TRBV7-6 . CVSSLVGGNEQFF TGTGTCAGCAGCTTGGTGGGGGGCAATGAGCAGTTCTTC
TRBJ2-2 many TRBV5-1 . CASSFAGTNTGELFF TGCGCCAGCAGCTTTGCCGGGACTAACACCGGGGAGCTGTTTTTT
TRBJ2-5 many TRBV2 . CASSDRWGSYQETQYF TGTGCCAGCAGTGATCGGTGGGGTTCGTACCAAGAGACCCAGTACTTC
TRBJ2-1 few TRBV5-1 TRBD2 CASSTNLAGDNEQFF TGCGCCAGCAGCACCAACCTAGCGGGGGACAATGAGCAGTTCTTC
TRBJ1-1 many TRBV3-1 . CASSPGFTTEAFF TGTGCCAGCAGCCCCGGTTTTACCACTGAAGCTTTCTTT
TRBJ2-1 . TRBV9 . CVSSVRRGSYNEQFF TGTGTCAGCAGCGTCAGGAGGGGGTCCTACAATGAGCAGTTCTTC
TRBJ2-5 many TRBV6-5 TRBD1 CASSSPGQGQETQYF TGTGCCAGCAGTTCTCCGGGACAGGGACAAGAGACCCAGTACTTC
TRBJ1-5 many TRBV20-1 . CSAISGTVSNQPQHF TGCAGTGCTATATCCGGGACGGTTAGCAATCAGCCCCAGCATTTT
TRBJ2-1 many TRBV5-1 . CASSLLTSNEQFF TGCGCCAGCAGCCTCCTCACCTCCAATGAGCAGTTCTTC
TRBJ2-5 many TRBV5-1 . CASSLMETQYF TGCGCCAGCAGCTTGATGGAGACCCAGTACTTC
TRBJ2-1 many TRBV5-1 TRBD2 CASSLSGVSYNEQFF TGCGCTAGCAGCCTTAGCGGGGTCTCCTACAATGAGCAGTTCTTC
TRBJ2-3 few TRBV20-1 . CSAIGRAKRDTQYF TGCAGTGCTATTGGGCGTGCAAAAAGGGATACGCAGTATTTT
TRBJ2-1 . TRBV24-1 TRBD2 CAASDPAVGPGGSYNEQFF TGTGCCGCCAGTGACCCCGCGGTGGGACCGGGGGGCTCCTACAATGAGCAGTTCTTC
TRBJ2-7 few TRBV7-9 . CASSLSAGAYYEQYF TGTGCCAGCAGCTTGAGCGCAGGGGCATACTACGAGCAGTACTTC
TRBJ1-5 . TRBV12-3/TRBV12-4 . CASKSAVSRDQPQHF TGTGCCAGCAAGTCGGCGGTCTCGAGGGATCAGCCCCAGCATTTT
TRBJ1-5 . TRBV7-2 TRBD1 CASSIRTGSQQPQHF TGTGCCAGCAGCATCCGGACAGGGTCCCAACAGCCCCAGCATTTT
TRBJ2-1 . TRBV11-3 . CASSTRQAAHNEQFF TGTGCCAGCAGCACCAGACAGGCTGCCCACAATGAGCAGTTCTTC
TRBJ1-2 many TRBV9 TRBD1 CASSVGGQASGYYGYTF TGTGCCAGCAGCGTAGGAGGACAGGCGTCTGGGTACTATGGCTACACCTTC
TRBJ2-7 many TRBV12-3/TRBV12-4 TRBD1 CASSRQGVIYEQYF TGTGCCAGCAGCCGACAGGGGGTAATCTACGAGCAGTACTTC
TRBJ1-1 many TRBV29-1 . CSADHRSMNTEAFF TGCAGCGCCGACCACAGGTCCATGAACACTGAAGCTTTCTTT
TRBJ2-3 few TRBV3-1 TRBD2 CASSQTSANTQYF TGTGCCAGCAGCCAGACTAGCGCGAATACGCAGTATTTT
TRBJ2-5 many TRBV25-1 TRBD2 CASSETSGGGETQYF TGTGCCAGCAGTGAAACTAGCGGGGGGGGAGAGACCCAGTACTTC
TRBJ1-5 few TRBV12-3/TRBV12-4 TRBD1 CASSPDREGQPQHF TGTGCCAGCAGCCCGGACAGGGAGGGGCAGCCCCAGCATTTT
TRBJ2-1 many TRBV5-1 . CASSAVAPGYNEQFF TGCGCCAGCAGCGCCGTGGCGCCAGGTTACAATGAGCAGTTCTTC